This TCR beta chain was captured by sequencing in a study of T cell responses to AZD1222 COVID-19 vaccine. Germline V lookup: CDR1 KGHSH, CDR2 LQKENI. The V gene lost 3 bases and the J gene lost 7 bases, with 19 bases spanning the gap. This CDR3 is built from 15 residues. This table comes from immunoSEQ multiplex PCR, and its TCRdb copy is limited to in-frame clones, with some not included. Counted here are about 130,000 clones, around 84% occurring once; the ten biggest clones make up roughly 12%. This clone was detected only once. Antigen specificity is unknown. Study-wide results and limits: The reported proportion of spike-specific TCRs targeting unmutated variant regions was nearly half.

The chain joins TRBV18 to TRBJ2-7; possibly TRBD2 for D (5 bases). This receptor was taken from an adult in good health. Sequenced material: peripheral blood, taken on day 0 of AZD1222 vaccination. The CDR3 reads CASSPSRGLAGEQYF. CDR3 bases: TGTGCCAGCTCACCGTCTCGTGGGCTAGCCGGTGAGCAGTACTTC.